In this sample, the clone carrying this T cell receptor (beta chain) turned up once. Its antigen is undetermined. This sample was included in a study of CD8+CD57+ T cells in acquired aplastic anemia. For CDR3 and TCR beta VDJ profiling, genomic DNA was the template used. One entry per CDR3 protein results from TCRdb running MiXCR on the reads. The table lists over 150,000 distinct CDR3 sequences, about two thirds of them singletons. The patients chosen for sequencing had shown expansion of CD8+CD57+ cells (detected by flow cytometry). This CDR3 contains 16 residues. J was trimmed by 7 bases and V by 4 bases; bases with no gene match: 16. Germline V gives CDR1 MGHRA, CDR2 YSYEKL. Whole-study findings and limits: Twenty-nine CD8+ CDR3 sequences were shared between patients and controls.

This chain joins TRBV4-1 and TRBJ2-7, with 7 bases that match TRBD2. The specimen was sorted CD4+, CD8+, or CD8+CD57+ T cells (not recorded which) from PBMCs. The receptor's source is a human donor with aplastic anemia. The CDR3 DNA reads as TGCGCCAGCAGCCTCGGGGAGGGGTGGATGAATGGGGAGCAGTACTTC. Its translation is CASSLGEGWMNGEQYF.